This T cell receptor beta chain was recovered during a study of lymphopenia after photon versus proton radiotherapy. Here immunoSEQ multiplex PCR was the method, and the copy in TCRdb shows in-frame clones only, minus some. The top ten hold around 10% of the sample, which has about 16,000 clones, around 86% seen once. Notes on the study in general: After the lymphocyte nadir, photon-treated repertoires showed oligoclonal expansion, especially of CD8+ Temra cells.

This clone came up a few times. Antigen specificity is unknown. The CDR3 extends over 15 amino acids. The specimen was peripheral blood, collected from a patient treated with proton-based radiotherapy. The clonotype was recovered from a man between 65 and 85 years old with pancreatic cancer. The J gene is TRBJ2-7, the V gene TRBV1; the table's TRBD1 call for D was not verified on the DNA. TRBV1 is a recognized pseudogene. CDR3 amino acids: CTSSQVDRVAYEQYF. In DNA, the CDR3 is TGCACCAGCAGCCAAGTGGACAGGGTGGCCTACGAGCAGTACTTC.